The source of this T cell receptor beta chain is a study of blood T cell repertoires in COVID-19 (dated by TCRdb to 2020 to 2022). Some background on the complete study: The collaborator samples originated in the United States, Italy and Spain and spanned the acute and convalescent phases of COVID-19. The material from the prospective study consisted of cDNA or gDNA derived from T cells, B-cell-depleted T cells, or PBMCs. The dataset comprised deeply sampled blood TCRbeta repertoires from subjects exposed to, actively infected with, or recovered from COVID-19. A freely available public database, intended as a resource for researchers studying the immune response to SARS-CoV-2, is where the repertoires were released. The samples were drawn from two sources: the first 160 participants of the ongoing ImmuneRACE study, and over 950 subjects contributed by 6 global collaborators. Nearly every sample came with metadata listing a de-identified subject ID, COVID-19 status, age in years and sex. Where HLA class I and class II types were available, the types were taken from metadata supplied by the sample provider, not from assay-based typing. General study outcomes and caveats: How much clinical and demographic metadata was included differed by source and by participant, and the metadata was provided uncurated.

Participants in the prospective study were enrolled through a virtual design, were aged roughly 18 to 95 years, and lived in under 25 United States geographic areas. In the prospective study, cohorts were assigned on the basis of participant-reported clinical history obtained from a screening survey and a study questionnaire. Exposed participants had been in contact, within 2 weeks of entering the study, with a person who had a PCR-confirmed or clinician-diagnosed case of COVID-19. In the prospective study, whole blood, serum and a nasopharyngeal or oropharyngeal swab were collected from each participant by mobile phlebotomists. Additional blood draws and questionnaires over an approximately two-month period could optionally be provided by prospective study participants. Prospective study blood samples were shipped either frozen or at room temperature before DNA extraction. The immunoSEQ Assay, a bias-controlled multiplex PCR, was used to amplify TCRbeta CDR3 regions from genomic DNA. Per the source publication's procedure: The number of nucleated cells in each sample was estimated by amplification of reference gene primers within the assay. To quantify the absolute abundance of each unique TCRbeta CDR3 rearrangement, sequence reads were collapsed and filtered. For each sample, productive Simpson clonality was calculated as the square root of Simpson's diversity index across productive rearrangements. TCRdb re-hosts the immuneACCESS table, in-frame sequences only. Its copies lack some clones; in the studies checked, an unresolved V gene accounts for under half of them, and the cause for the rest is not known. That table furnishes V, J and clone size, whereas the DNA furnished D and trimming. The sample data list roughly 230,000 clones, and approximately 85% of these were observed just once. The biggest ten clones account for under 8% of the sample.

On this clone itself: Its target antigen remains unknown. One base away there is no much larger clone; base qualities are not given. This specimen includes other DNA sequences encoding the same CDR3.

Here V drops 0 bases and J drops 9 bases, and the junction holds 1 base not matched to any gene. CDR1 is given as GTSNPN and CDR2 as SVGIG, both from the germline V gene (reference sequence). The cysteine opens and the phenylalanine closes a CDR3 of 12 amino acids. Of all the DNA, just the CDR3 is kept, 36 bases in frame from base 1. The material sequenced was PBMCs or T cells enriched from blood (not recorded which). The chain was built from TRBV30 and TRBJ2-1, with TRBD2 identical over 8 junction bases. This receptor was obtained from a woman aged 45-65 years who had been exposed to COVID-19. Here the CDR3 is given as CAWSVRGGEQFF. The DNA is as follows: TGTGCCTGGAGTGTACGGGGGGGTGAGCAGTTCTTC.